One sample yielded the 24 T cell receptor beta chains listed below, sequenced in a study of cytomegalovirus exposure and HLA in healthy donors. Method: immunoSEQ multiplex PCR; TCRdb's copy keeps in-frame clones and lacks some. The data contain 35,000 to 50,000 clones, 93% of them singletons. The sequencing input was PBMCs. The receptors here all came from a woman younger than 30 in good health and CMV-seronegative.

The chain is built from TRBV30 and TRBJ2-5; TRBD2 might be the D (6 bases). Trimming took off 0 bases at V and 1 base at J, with 12 bases between the two ends. Germline values: CDR1 GTSNPN, CDR2 SVGIG (reference sequence). The CDR3 runs 15 residues. CDR3 DNA sequence: TGTGCCTGGAGTGTAACAGCGGGCGTCCAAGAGACCCAGTACTTC. It specifies CAWSVTAGVQETQYF.

The V and J genes are TRBV5-1 and TRBJ1-2; D is ambiguous. This CDR3 has 14 residues. V was pared by 0 bases and J by 2 bases, with 8 bases between. CDR1 is SGHRS, CDR2 YFSETQ, per germline. The CDR3 region has the DNA TGCGCCAGCAGCTTGGAGAACAGCAACTATGGCTACACCTTC. This sequence encodes CASSLENSNYGYTF. Based on the CDR3 plus reference TRBV5-1 and TRBJ1-2, the full variable domain is KAGVTQTPRYLIKTRGQQVTLSCSPISGHRSVSWYQQTPGQGLQFLFEYFSETQRNKGNFPGRFSGRQFSNSRSEMNVSTLELGDSALYLCASSLENSNYGYTFGSGTRLTVV.

The chain couples TRBV9 to TRBJ2-1, with TRBD2 matching 13 bases. Germline values: CDR1 SGDLS, CDR2 YYNGEE. The CDR3 extends over 17 amino acids. J gave up 4 bases and V 4 bases, and 8 bases lay outside the gene matches. The CDR3 is CASSPRTSGSKYNEQFF. DNA of the CDR3: TGTGCCAGCAGCCCACGGACTAGCGGGAGTAAGTACAATGAGCAGTTCTTC.

V gene TRBV7-9 combines with J gene TRBJ1-1; tentatively, D is TRBD1 (6 bases). Trimming cost V 1 base and J 0 bases, with 6 bases left between them. The CDR3 covers 14 residues. Looked up from germline, CDR1 is SEHNR and CDR2 is FQNEAQ (reference sequence). CDR3 sequence (DNA): TGTGCCAGCAGCTTAGGACAGGTGAACACTGAAGCTTTCTTT. It translates to CASSLGQVNTEAFF.

The J gene is TRBJ1-1, the V gene TRBV5-1; D is possibly TRBD1 (5 bases). Germline CDR1 and CDR2: SGHRS and YFSETQ. Trimming pared 2 bases from V and 1 base from J, leaving 9 bases between. This CDR3 is 14 amino acids long. The CDR3 loop is CASSFLGGNTEAFF. As DNA, the CDR3 is TGCGCCAGCAGCTTTCTGGGGGGGAACACTGAAGCTTTCTTT.

The chain links TRBV7-2 to TRBJ1-1, with 7 bases identical to TRBD1. Germline CDR1 and CDR2: SGHTA and FQGNSA. The CDR3 spans 13 residues. Losses at the gene ends were 5 bases for V and 6 bases for J; bases not matched to a gene: 6. CDR3 nucleotides: TGTGCCAGCAGCCGGCCCGGGACAGCTGAAGCTTTCTTT. It is translated as CASSRPGTAEAFF. Together with reference TRBV7-2 and TRBJ1-1, the CDR3 gives the full variable domain: GAGVSQSPSNKVTEKGKDVELRCDPISGHTALYWYRQSLGQGLEFLIYFQGNSAPDKSGLPSDRFSAERTGGSVSTLTIQRTQQEDSAVYLCASSRPGTAEAFFGQGTRLTVV.

The chain recombines TRBV28 with TRBJ2-1, with 11 bases aligning to TRBD2. The CDR3 sequence is 15 residues long. Germline V gene data show CDR1 as MDHEN and CDR2 as SYDVKM. With V trimmed by 2 bases and J by 8 bases, 5 bases remained unmatched. The CDR3 bases are TGTGCCAGCAGTTTAAAGGGACTAGCGGCATATGAGCAGTTCTTC. This encodes CASSLKGLAAYEQFF.

The chain carries TRBV6-5 and TRBJ1-1; 9 bases map to TRBD1. This CDR3 has 15 amino acids. Trimming took 4 bases from V and 6 from J; bases not matched to a gene: 9. The germline V gene encodes CDR1 MNHEY and CDR2 SVGAGI. The CDR3 here is CASSLTGTGRPEAFF. DNA for the CDR3: TGTGCCAGCAGTTTGACCGGGACAGGGAGGCCTGAAGCTTTCTTT.

This clone is a singleton in its sample. V and J are TRBV30 and TRBJ1-5; weak D call: TRBD1 (5 bases). The germline gives CDR1 GTSNPN, CDR2 SVGIG (reference sequence). Trimming removed 2 bases at V and 3 bases at J, with 8 bases between. The CDR3 covers 13 residues. The DNA for the CDR3 is TGTGCCTGGAGTAAGGGGAACAATCAGCCCCAGCATTTT. Encoded protein: CAWSKGNNQPQHF.

This chain joins TRBV18 and TRBJ1-6, with 7 positions matching TRBD1. Germline CDR1 is KGHSH and CDR2 is LQKENI. The CDR3 has 18 amino acids. V trimming: 5 bases; J trimming: 0 bases; junction bases outside the gene matches: 10. CDR3 in amino acids: CASSVNGQGDSYNSPLHF. In nucleotides, the CDR3 is TGTGCCAGCTCAGTAAACGGCCAGGGGGACTCCTATAATTCACCCCTCCACTTT.

This chain links TRBV7-3 with TRBJ2-2; 9 bases line up with TRBD1. Trimming at V came to 5 bases and at J to 2 bases, leaving 6 bases not matched to a gene. There are 16 residues in the CDR3. Germline V lookup: CDR1 SGHTA, CDR2 FQGTGA. The CDR3 is CASSVMGQGNTGELFF. In nucleotides, the CDR3 is TGTGCCAGCAGCGTAATGGGACAGGGTAACACCGGGGAGCTGTTTTTT.

The chain carries TRBV6-6 and TRBJ1-4, with 9 bases that match TRBD1. CDR3 size: 15 residues. Germline trimming cut 6 bases from V and 4 bases from J; bases unmatched to any gene: 6. The germline CDR1 and CDR2 sequences are MNHNY and SVGAGI (reference sequence). The CDR3 DNA reads as TGTGCCAGCAGACCTCCGGGACAGGGTAATGAAAAACTGTTTTTT. It specifies CASRPPGQGNEKLFF.

The genes are TRBV6-1 and TRBJ2-7, with TRBD1 matching 11 bases. Germline V gene lookup returns CDR1 MNHNS and CDR2 SASEGT. Unmatched junction bases numbered 10, after V lost 6 bases and J lost 3 bases. The CDR3 has 16 residues. The CDR3 reads CASRESRDRGIYEQYF. The CDR3, as DNA: TGTGCCAGCAGAGAAAGCCGGGACAGGGGGATCTACGAGCAGTACTTC.

The V call is TRBV6-5, the J call TRBJ1-6; D is undetermined. With 0 bases removed from V and 5 bases from J, the gap between germline ends came to 8 bases. The CDR3 has 15 residues. The germline V gene has CDR1 MNHEY and CDR2 SVGAGI. As DNA, the CDR3 is TGTGCCAGCAGTTACTCTCTGGGAGATAATTCACCCCTCCACTTT. This codes for CASSYSLGDNSPLHF.

The chain is built from TRBV6-6 and TRBJ1-1; D gene ambiguous. The germline gives CDR1 MNHNY, CDR2 SVGAGI (reference sequence). The CDR3 runs 11 residues. V lost 6 bases to trimming and J lost 8 bases, with 10 bases between them. The chain's CDR3 is CASSLTGEAFF. CDR3 DNA: TGTGCCAGCAGCCTTACGGGGGAAGCTTTCTTT.

V usage is TRBV6-1 and J usage is TRBJ2-7, with TRBD1 matching 9 bases. The V and J ends lost 1 base and 1 base, in that order; junction bases with no gene match: 8. The CDR3 covers 17 residues. Per the germline V gene, CDR1 is MNHNS and CDR2 is SASEGT. This CDR3 reads CASSEVEIGTGSYEQYF. CDR3 DNA: TGTGCCAGCAGTGAAGTTGAAATCGGGACAGGGTCCTACGAGCAGTACTTC.

J is TRBJ1-5 and V is TRBV6-1; no reliable D call. Germline CDR1 MNHNS, CDR2 SASEGT. The CDR3 length is 17 residues. V gave up 2 bases and J gave up 2 bases, with 16 bases separating them. As DNA, the CDR3 is TGTGCCAGCAGTGAATGGCACCAGAACATGGGCAATCAGCCCCAGCATTTT. It encodes CASSEWHQNMGNQPQHF.

This chain uses TRBV7-9 with TRBJ1-2; 7 bases match TRBD1. The CDR3 has 19 amino acids. The V gene's germline CDR1 is SEHNR and CDR2 FQNEAQ (reference sequence). The V and J ends lost 2 bases and 2 bases, in that order; junction bases with no gene match: 17. CDR3 nucleotides: TGTGCCAGCAGCTTACCCGAAGCAGGAGGGGGCAGTACCAACTATGGCTACACCTTC. Translating gives CASSLPEAGGGSTNYGYTF.

This clone was recorded once. J is TRBJ2-2 and V is TRBV7-3; TRBD2 might be the D (5 bases). From germline, CDR1 is SGHTA and CDR2 FQGTGA. CDR3 length: 15 amino acids. Trimming cost V 2 bases and J 6 bases, with 13 bases left between them. CDR3: CASSLDYTLAGELFF. The CDR3 DNA reads TGTGCCAGCAGCTTAGACTATACTTTGGCCGGGGAGCTGTTTTTT.

This chain uses TRBV2 with TRBJ2-7, with TRBD1 identical over 7 bases. Losses at the gene ends were 4 bases for V and 0 bases for J; bases not matched to a gene: 0. The germline CDR1 and CDR2 sequences are SNHLY and FYNNEI. CDR3 size: 13 residues. The CDR3 DNA reads as TGTGCCAGCAGTGCAGGGGGCTCCTACGAGCAGTACTTC. Its protein product is CASSAGGSYEQYF.

The CDR3 is CASSLIAYQETQYF. The CDR3 region has the DNA TGTGCCAGCAGTTTAATAGCCTACCAAGAGACCCAGTACTTC. The chain joins TRBV28 to TRBJ2-5; D remains unclear. The V and J ends lost 2 bases and 0 bases respectively, with 7 bases between them. Germline CDR1 MDHEN, CDR2 SYDVKM. The CDR3 has 14 residues.

This clone appeared a single time. This chain joins TRBV11-2 and TRBJ2-3; tentative D call: TRBD2 (6 bases). V lost 5 bases and J lost 6, with 18 bases in between. Germline assignment: CDR1 SGHAT and CDR2 FQNNGV. The CDR3 totals 15 residues. This chain's CDR3 is CASSPTVGAGDTQYF. As DNA, the CDR3 is TGTGCCAGCAGCCCTACGGTCGGCGCGGGGGATACGCAGTATTTT.

This clone came up once. The chain employs TRBV5-5 and TRBJ2-3; no clear D. Germline lookup yields CDR1 SGHKS and CDR2 YYEKEE (reference sequence). V lost 0 bases and J lost 4, with 9 bases in between. The CDR3 has 14 residues. The CDR3 DNA follows: TGTGCCAGCAGCTTGGGGGTCGGGTCAGATACGCAGTATTTT. Translated, it gives CASSLGVGSDTQYF.

The chain uses TRBV19 and TRBJ1-5; tentatively, D is TRBD1 (6 bases). V dropped 2 bases and J dropped 4 bases, with 24 bases sitting between them. The CDR3 covers 19 residues. CDR1 is LNHDA, CDR2 SQIVND, per germline (reference sequence). The CDR3: CASSIYRETALEPNQPQHF. DNA for the CDR3: TGTGCCAGTAGTATATACAGGGAGACGGCCCTTGAACCGAATCAGCCCCAGCATTTT.